This TCR beta chain stems from a study of OX40 agonist ivuxolimab in advanced cancers. CDR1 and CDR2 (germline): SGHNT, YYREEE (reference sequence). The CDR3 has 14 amino acids. V lost 4 bases to trimming and J lost 3 bases, with 14 bases between them. Using immunoSEQ multiplex PCR, the repertoire was profiled, and TCRdb retains in-frame clones only, with some absent. The sample has around 66,000 clones, 75% to 90% seen once; the top ten hold 10% to 11%. The sample was CD4+ or CD8+ T cells sorted from blood, taken in a trial of the OX40 agonist ivuxolimab. This TCR derives from an adult with an advanced solid tumor such as melanoma, head and neck, liver or kidney cancer. The V call is TRBV5-4, the J call TRBJ2-7, with D perhaps matching TRBD2 (5 bases). The CDR3 spells CASSPQTAGYEQYF. CDR3 bases: TGTGCCAGCAGCCCCCAGACTGCGGGCTACGAGCAGTACTTC. Full variable domain (outside the CDR3, taken from reference TRBV5-4 and TRBJ2-7): ETGVTQSPTHLIKTRGQQVTLRCSSQSGHNTVSWYQQALGQGPQFIFQYYREEENGRGNFPPRFSGLQFPNYSSELNVNALELDDSALYLCASSPQTAGYEQYFGPGTRLTVT.